The entry below gives a single T cell receptor (beta chain) sequence along with its context. The data were taken from a study of CD8 T cells in Susac syndrome. RNA was extracted with the RNeasy kit, and a quantity of roughly 0.45 to 1 ug was reverse transcribed using random hexamers. TCRdb ran MiXCR on the immunoSEQ multiplex PCR reads and lists one entry per CDR3 protein. The data show 80,000 or so distinct CDR3 sequences, with around 94% seen just once and less than 0.3% held by the top ten. It was healthy donors who served as the controls, matched for age and sex. Trimming shortened V by 6 bases and J by 9 bases, and 21 bases separated the two germline ends. The CDR3 is 15 residues long.

The rearrangement joins TRBV12-3 or TRBV12-4 to TRBJ2-1; no reliable D call. Sequenced: CD8+ T cells from PBMCs. The sequence was collected from a human donor in good health. The CDR3: CASSLGMQAATEQFF. The CDR3 DNA is TGTGCCAGCAGCTTGGGGATGCAGGCGGCGACTGAGCAGTTCTTC.